The rows below give T cell receptor beta chains drawn from one sample of a study of cytomegalovirus exposure and HLA in healthy donors. Profiling relied on immunoSEQ multiplex PCR, and the TCRdb table lists in-frame clones only, not all of them. Among roughly 60,000 clones listed, approximately 70% were seen once. The sequenced sample consisted of PBMCs. The receptors derive from a woman in her sixties or seventies in good health and CMV-seropositive. Both conserved end residues are trimmed from each CDR3.

CDR3aa: ASSSGLAGYEQF
j_gene: TRBJ2-1
v_gene: TRBV7-2

CDR3aa: ASSQRAGAEAF
j_gene: TRBJ1-1
v_gene: TRBV5-4

CDR3aa: ASSLYGQSTNEKLF
j_gene: TRBJ1-4
v_gene: TRBV18

CDR3aa: ASSLDTSTGLNEQF
j_gene: TRBJ2-1
v_gene: TRBV5-4

CDR3aa: ASSEASGGGGYT
j_gene: TRBJ1-2
v_gene: TRBV2

CDR3aa: ASGFPRQSEAF
j_gene: TRBJ1-1
v_gene: TRBV12-5

CDR3aa: ASSLGGQTRYGYT
j_gene: TRBJ1-2
v_gene: TRBV7-2

CDR3aa: SSSPGSTSGGALLETQY
j_gene: TRBJ2-5
v_gene: TRBV7-9

CDR3aa: ASSSFYGGGNTEAF
j_gene: TRBJ1-1
v_gene: TRBV11-2

CDR3aa: ASSGQKGQTMNTEAF
j_gene: TRBJ1-1
v_gene: TRBV2

CDR3aa: ASSRLGKHRGAV
j_gene: TRBJ2-2
v_gene: TRBV2

CDR3aa: ASSQESNSPLH
j_gene: TRBJ1-6
v_gene: TRBV4-3

CDR3aa: ASSELSGQETQY
j_gene: TRBJ2-5
v_gene: TRBV2

CDR3aa: AWSVGVIGNQPQH
j_gene: TRBJ1-5
v_gene: TRBV30

CDR3aa: ASSYSKGFYNEQF
j_gene: TRBJ2-1
v_gene: TRBV6-5